The source of this T cell receptor (beta chain) is a study of identical twins' blood T cells. Study-wide background: Around 50 million reads came from 12 libraries, six alpha, six beta.

Reared together, all three twin pairs probably met the same infectious agents and vaccines. This CDR3 contains 13 residues. V lost 1 base and J 8 bases, leaving 11 bases between the germline ends. Looked up from germline, CDR1 is PRHDT and CDR2 is FYEKMQ (reference sequence). Both ends of each TCR cDNA library bore sample-specific barcodes. How the authors handled the data: Clonotypes per individual ranged from about 100,000 to nearly 550,000. TCRdb ran MiXCR on the 5' RACE reads and lists one entry per CDR3 protein. The V and J calls were not made by the authors but by TCRdb's processing. The table shows a few hundred thousand distinct CDR3 sequences, with 28% occurring only once. This clonotype has only a few counts.

Source material: PBMCs. The TCR was taken from a woman aged 18-49 years in good health. The V and J genes are TRBV13 and TRBJ1-1; a weak D match, TRBD1 (6 bases). The CDR3 DNA reads as TGTGCCAGCAGCTTAGCGGGGGCGATGGAAGCTTTCTTT. Its translation: CASSLAGAMEAFF.